Below are 20 T cell receptor beta chains sequenced from a single sample in a study of CD8+CD57+ T cells in acquired aplastic anemia. It was genomic DNA that served as the template for profiling TCR beta VDJ and CDR3. TCRdb ran MiXCR on the reads and lists one entry per CDR3 protein. The sample has approximately 99,000 distinct CDR3 sequences, 51% seen once. The sample was sorted CD4+, CD8+, or CD8+CD57+ T cells (not recorded which) from PBMCs. These receptors were collected from a human donor in good health, serving as a control.

The gene calls are TRBV2 and TRBJ2-7; 9 nucleotides agree with TRBD2. The J call may be incorrect, as the DNA end agrees better with TRBJ2-5. The CDR3 spans 15 residues. Germline-derived CDR1 and CDR2 are SNHLY and FYNNEI. CDR3 in DNA: TGTGCCAGCAGTGAAGGAGCGGGGGGTCGGGAGACCCAGTACTTC. Protein sequence: CASSEGAGGRETQYF.

This sequence joins TRBV25-1 and TRBJ2-3, with 12 bases lining up with TRBD2. Trimming removed 6 bases from V and 4 bases from J; junction bases left unmatched: 11. Germline loops: CDR1 MGHDK, CDR2 SYGVNS. The CDR3 spans 17 residues. CDR3: CASSELLAGGPADTQYF. The CDR3 nucleotides are TGTGCCAGCAGCGAACTCCTAGCGGGGGGGCCCGCAGATACGCAGTATTTT.

The chain is built from TRBV10-2 and TRBJ2-5; TRBD2 agrees at 11 bases. The CDR3 is 16 amino acids. V lost 1 base to trimming and J lost 7 bases; unmatched junction nucleotides: 8. Germline V gene lookup returns CDR1 WSHSY and CDR2 SAAADI. The CDR3 region has the DNA TGCGCCAGCAGTGAGTTGACTAGCGGGGCAGCCTCGACCCAGTACTTC. This gives the protein CASSELTSGAASTQYF.

The V gene is TRBV12-3 or TRBV12-4, the J gene TRBJ1-2, with D possibly matching TRBD1 (6 bases). CDR3 size: 14 residues. Trimming took 5 bases from V and 2 from J, leaving 12 bases between them. CDR3 amino acids: CASSAGTTNYGYTF. Here the CDR3 DNA reads TGTGCCAGCAGTGCCGGGACAACGAACTATGGCTACACCTTC.

A word on this clonotype: A much bigger clone sits one base away, suggesting this may be a read error. The chain uses TRBV25-1 and TRBJ2-5, with 8 positions matching TRBD2. Germline V lookup: CDR1 MGHDK, CDR2 SYGVNS. The CDR3 has 14 residues. CDR3 residues: CASSTSGGGEIQYF. The CDR3 DNA reads TGTGCCAGCAGTACTAGCGGCGGGGGAGAGATCCAGTACTTC.

This clonotype showed up many times. The rearrangement joins TRBV2 to TRBJ2-7; D is unclear. CDR1 is SNHLY and CDR2 is FYNNEI in the germline V gene. This CDR3 has 13 residues. With 7 bases removed from V and 2 bases from J, the gap between germline ends came to 12 bases. The DNA of the CDR3 is TGTGCCAGCAAGGAATCTAGAGCCTACGAGCAGTACTTC. This encodes CASKESRAYEQYF.

This clonotype was seen at least ten times. V gene TRBV9 combines with J gene TRBJ1-4, with no clear D. CDR3 length: 15 amino acids. The V end was cut by 3 bases, the J end by 1 base, with 10 bases between. Per the germline V gene, CDR1 is SGDLS and CDR2 is YYNGEE. The CDR3 region has the DNA TGTGCCAGCAGCGCGGATAGAGGAACTAATGAAAAACTGTTTTTT. As protein: CASSADRGTNEKLFF.

This clonotype was picked up one time. The chain recombines TRBV10-3 with TRBJ2-2, with a possible D match to TRBD2 (5 bases). This CDR3 has 15 residues. Germline lookup yields CDR1 ENHRY and CDR2 SYGVKD. Trimming took 2 bases from V and 6 from J, leaving 13 bases between them. CDR3 bases: TGTGCCATCAGTGAGGACCACGGGGATGCCGGGGAGCTGTTTTTT. The encoded protein is CAISEDHGDAGELFF.

This chain links TRBV29-1 with TRBJ2-3, with D perhaps matching TRBD2 (5 bases). V lost 5 bases to trimming and J lost 4 bases, with 10 bases between them. Germline CDR1 is SQVTM and CDR2 is ANQGSEA. The CDR3 consists of 12 residues. The CDR3 region is CSVSSRSDTQYF. CDR3 DNA: TGCAGCGTTTCTAGCAGATCAGATACGCAGTATTTT.

CDR3 sequence: CAISESRQGGSYGYTF. Written as DNA, the CDR3 is TGTGCCATCAGTGAAAGCAGACAGGGGGGTAGCTATGGCTACACCTTC. This chain connects TRBV10-3 to TRBJ1-2; the match to TRBD1 covers 9 bases. This CDR3 region has 16 residues. The junction had 9 bases not matched to a gene; V was cut back by 3 bases and J by 4 bases. Germline V gene sequence: CDR1 ENHRY, CDR2 SYGVKD.

This clonotype showed up just once. The CDR3 carries no conserved terminal phenylalanine or tryptophan, so it likely arises from a read error. The chain uses TRBV7-3 and TRBJ2-1; 12 nucleotides match TRBD2. The V gene's germline CDR1 is SGHTA and CDR2 FQGTGA. This CDR3 comprises 15 residues. As DNA, the CDR3 is TGTGCCGGCAGTTCCCTAGCGGGGGGGCACAATGAGCAGTTCTCC. Translated, it gives CAGSSLAGGHNEQFS.

This clonotype came up a few times. This chain connects TRBV3-1 to TRBJ2-2, with D uncertain. Trimming stripped 3 bases from V and 3 bases from J, with 17 bases between. The V gene's germline CDR1 is LGHDT and CDR2 YNNKEL (reference sequence). The CDR3 spans 17 residues. The CDR3 spells CASSHENSYSDTGELFF. The CDR3, as DNA: TGTGCCAGCAGCCATGAAAACTCGTATTCGGACACCGGGGAGCTGTTTTTT.

This chain joins TRBV10-3 and TRBJ1-5; no clear D. Trimming pared 6 bases from V and 3 bases from J, leaving 9 bases between. This CDR3 contains 13 residues. Germline loops: CDR1 ENHRY, CDR2 SYGVKD. The CDR3: CAIRHPINQPQHF. As DNA, the CDR3 is TGTGCCATCAGACACCCAATCAATCAGCCCCAGCATTTT.

This clonotype was detected many times. The V and J genes are TRBV19 and TRBJ2-1, with D unclear. The CDR3 spans 14 residues. The V and J ends lost 7 bases and 2 bases respectively, with 12 bases between them. Germline V gives CDR1 LNHDA, CDR2 SQIVND (reference sequence). The CDR3 DNA sequence: TGTGCCAGTACCCCCGGGTCAACCTACAATGAGCAGTTCTTC. It codes for CASTPGSTYNEQFF. The full variable domain, in which reference TRBV19 and TRBJ2-1 provide the parts outside the CDR3, is DGGITQSPKYLFRKEGQNVTLSCEQNLNHDAMYWYRQDPGQGLRLIYYSQIVNDFQKGDIAEGYSVSREKKESFPLTVTSAQKNPTAFYLCASTPGSTYNEQFFGPGTRLTVL.

This clonotype was observed many times. The chain combines TRBV12-3 or TRBV12-4 with TRBJ1-1, with D perhaps TRBD1 (5 bases). Deletions cut 1 base from V and 8 bases from J, with 8 bases between. The CDR3 length is 12 residues. CDR3 nucleotide sequence: TGTGCCAGCAGTTTAGGGGGGGGAGAAGCTTTCTTT. It is translated as CASSLGGGEAFF.

With regard to this clonotype: Since no conserved phenylalanine or tryptophan closes the CDR3, a read error is the likely cause. The V and J genes are TRBV4-2 and TRBJ1-1, with TRBD1 as a possible D gene (6 bases). The CDR3 has 15 amino acids. The ends were cut back, 5 bases at V and 4 bases at J, with 17 bases in the middle. Germline V gene lookup returns CDR1 LGHNA and CDR2 YNFKEQ. CDR3 DNA sequence: TGTGCCAGCAGCTTGCCTCGGGGGCAAGGCACTGAAGCTTTCCTT. Its translation is CASSLPRGQGTEAFL.

In the case of this clonotype: This may be a read error, as it is one base from a much larger clone. No conserved phenylalanine or tryptophan ends this CDR3, so it is likely a read error. This chain joins TRBV5-4 and TRBJ1-2, with D unclear. The CDR3 has 14 residues. CDR1 is SGHNT and CDR2 is YYREEE in the germline V gene (reference sequence). Trimming shortened V by 0 bases and J by 4 bases, and 10 bases separated the two germline ends. The CDR3 sequence is CASSLVGGGYGYTL. Here the CDR3 DNA reads TGTGCCAGCAGCTTGGTAGGAGGAGGCTATGGCTACACCCTC.

This clonotype was detected once. The rearrangement joins TRBV7-8 to TRBJ1-1; no definite D call. The length of the CDR3 is 13 residues. Trimming took 2 bases from V and 5 from J, leaving 9 bases between them. Germline CDR1 SGHVS, CDR2 FQNEAQ. CDR3 DNA sequence: TGTGCCAGCAGCTTAACAAGGTGGACTGAAGCTTTCTTT. It is translated as CASSLTRWTEAFF.

This clonotype was counted between two and nine times. V gene TRBV10-3 combines with J gene TRBJ1-2; possibly TRBD1 for D (5 bases). This CDR3 region has 13 residues. Between the trimmed V and J ends, which lost 6 bases and 6 bases, there was a span of 14 bases. Germline V lookup: CDR1 ENHRY, CDR2 SYGVKD. The CDR3: CAISPQAGNGYTF. CDR3 coding DNA: TGTGCCATCAGCCCGCAGGCAGGGAATGGCTACACCTTC.

In its sample, this clonotype was seen many times. The chain uses TRBV2 and TRBJ2-1, with D maybe TRBD2 (6 bases). The V end lost 10 bases, the J end lost 7 bases, and 8 bases lay between the germline ends. This CDR3 is built from 10 residues. Germline-derived CDR1 and CDR2 are SNHLY and FYNNEI. CDR3 amino acids: CATGTNEQFF. CDR3 bases: TGTGCCACGGGGACTAATGAGCAGTTCTTC. Full variable domain (remainder filled in from reference TRBV2 and TRBJ2-1): EPEVTQTPSHQVTQMGQEVILRCVPISNHLYFYWYRQILGQKVEFLVSFYNNEISEKSEIFDDQFSVERPDGSNFTLKIRSTKLEDSAMYFCATGTNEQFFGPGTRLTVL.